A single sample gave rise to the 26 T cell receptor beta chains below, sequenced in a study of shared clonotypes between healthy human individuals. TCRdb keeps only in-frame clones here, not all; method: immunoSEQ multiplex PCR. The data show nearly 1 million clones, around three quarters seen once. The specimen sequenced was memory CD4+ T cells sorted from blood. Regarding subset: CD45RA-negative fraction. Receptors were obtained from a man younger than 30 in good health.

The chain employs TRBV6-5 and TRBJ1-1; D gene ambiguous. V was shortened by 6 bases and J by 7 bases, with 9 bases between the two germline ends. This CDR3 region has 11 residues. Per germline, CDR1 MNHEY and CDR2 SVGAGI. The CDR3: CASSRRIEAFF. Written as DNA, the CDR3 is TGTGCCAGCAGCCGCAGGATTGAAGCTTTCTTT.

This sequence joins TRBV9 and TRBJ1-2; a possible D gene is TRBD1 (6 bases). With 3 bases removed from V and 4 bases from J, the gap between germline ends came to 16 bases. In germline, CDR1 is SGDLS, CDR2 YYNGEE. The CDR3 spans 15 residues. CDR3 sequence reads: CASSESETGLYGYTF. In DNA, the CDR3 is TGTGCCAGCAGCGAGTCGGAGACAGGCCTCTATGGCTACACCTTC.

This chain connects TRBV4-1 to TRBJ2-2; 8 bases align to TRBD2. V lost 4 bases to trimming and J lost 4 bases; unmatched junction nucleotides: 8. The CDR3 runs 16 residues. Looked up from germline, CDR1 is MGHRA and CDR2 is YSYEKL. The CDR3 DNA reads as TGCGCCAGCAGCCGCGGGCTAGCGGGTTCCACCGGGGAGCTGTTTTTT. Translation gives CASSRGLAGSTGELFF.

The chain combines TRBV4-3 with TRBJ1-1, with TRBD1 matching over 8 bases. Germline CDR1 reads LGHNA; CDR2 reads YSLEER. This CDR3 region has 14 residues. J gave up 2 bases and V 8 bases, and 7 bases lay outside the gene matches. CDR3 in amino acids: CASSVGQGNTEAFF. The CDR3 nucleotides are TGCGCCAGCTCCGTCGGACAGGGAAACACTGAAGCTTTCTTT.

The J gene is TRBJ2-1, the V gene TRBV10-3; 14 bases map to TRBD2. This CDR3 is built from 15 residues. With 6 bases clipped from V and 2 bases from J, the junction kept 0 bases outside the gene matches. Germline assignment: CDR1 ENHRY and CDR2 SYGVKD. The CDR3 loop reads CAIRTSGGAYNEQFF. CDR3 nucleotides: TGTGCCATCAGGACTAGCGGGGGGGCCTACAATGAGCAGTTCTTC.

The sample holds one count of this clone. The chain links TRBV5-1 to TRBJ2-3, with D possibly matching TRBD2 (6 bases). CDR1 is SGHRS and CDR2 is YFSETQ in the germline V gene. The CDR3 extends over 15 amino acids. Trimming pared 2 bases from V and 3 bases from J, leaving 13 bases between. The CDR3 DNA reads TGCGCCAGCAGCTTACAAGGCGGGACTACAGATACGCAGTATTTT. Amino acids: CASSLQGGTTDTQYF.

This chain uses TRBV6-4 with TRBJ2-3; 9 bases fit TRBD2. Germline-derived CDR1 and CDR2 are MRHNA and SNTAGT. J gave up 11 bases and V 0 bases, and 3 bases lay outside the gene matches. The CDR3 runs to 13 residues. The CDR3: CASSDSSGGKQYF. DNA for the CDR3: TGTGCCAGCAGTGACTCTAGCGGGGGAAAGCAGTATTTT.

The V and J genes are TRBV5-8 and TRBJ2-7, with 8 bases identical to TRBD1. Trimming took 1 base from V and 0 from J; bases not matched to a gene: 6. The CDR3 totals 16 residues. Germline V lookup: CDR1 SGHTS, CDR2 YDEGEE. The CDR3 is CASSLSDRGPSYEQYF. The CDR3 bases are TGTGCCAGCAGCTTGTCTGACAGGGGACCCTCCTACGAGCAGTACTTC.

The gene calls are TRBV6-1 and TRBJ1-1, with D maybe TRBD1 (5 bases). Germline V CDR1 and CDR2: MNHNS, SASEGT. This CDR3 comprises 13 residues. The V end lost 6 bases, the J end lost 0 bases, and 8 bases lay between the germline ends. The CDR3 protein is CASRGGLNTEAFF. The CDR3 bases are TGTGCCAGCAGGGGGGGACTGAACACTGAAGCTTTCTTT.

This chain uses TRBV4-1 with TRBJ1-2; D gene unclear. This CDR3 comprises 14 residues. Trimming took 1 base from V and 4 from J, leaving 10 bases between them. The germline V gene has CDR1 MGHRA and CDR2 YSYEKL. The CDR3 DNA follows: TGCGCCAGCAGCCAAGCCGCAGGAAGCTATGGCTACACCTTC. It specifies CASSQAAGSYGYTF.

This clone was detected once. This chain connects TRBV21-1 to TRBJ2-7; the table's TRBD2 call for D was not verified on the DNA. TRBV21-1 corresponds to a pseudogene. There are 17 residues in the CDR3. Written as DNA, the CDR3 is TGTGCCAGCAGCACAGGGTCCACCGGGAGGCTAGCCTACGAGCAGTACTTC. Residues: CASSTGSTGRLAYEQYF.

The J gene is TRBJ2-7, the V gene TRBV5-1; D is perhaps TRBD1 (6 bases). Trimming pared 3 bases from V and 5 bases from J, leaving 18 bases between. Germline V lookup: CDR1 SGHRS, CDR2 YFSETQ. This CDR3 comprises 15 residues. Here the CDR3 DNA reads TGCGCCAGCAGCTCGCAAGCAGGGGCGACGAACGAGCAGTACTTC. This translates into CASSSQAGATNEQYF.

This chain connects TRBV5-1 to TRBJ1-1, with TRBD1 matching over 7 bases. Per germline, CDR1 SGHRS and CDR2 YFSETQ. The V segment lost 3 bases and the J segment 6 bases; nucleotides outside the gene matches: 8. The CDR3 totals 14 residues. CDR3 in amino acids: CASSSGQWGAEAFF. The CDR3 DNA reads as TGCGCCAGCAGCTCGGGACAGTGGGGGGCTGAAGCTTTCTTT.

The rearrangement links TRBV12-5 to TRBJ1-5; D is unresolved. From germline, CDR1 is LGHNT and CDR2 FRNRAP. The CDR3 runs to 15 residues. Trimming removed 4 bases from V and 1 base from J, with 11 bases in between. DNA for the CDR3: TGTGCTAGTGGTTCATACCTGGGGAGCAATCAGCCCCAGCATTTT. It yields the protein CASGSYLGSNQPQHF.

The chain employs TRBV5-1 and TRBJ2-2, with D possibly being TRBD2 (6 bases). CDR3 size: 14 residues. Germline CDR1 reads SGHRS; CDR2 reads YFSETQ. V was trimmed by 4 bases and J by 4 bases, leaving 11 bases between them. The CDR3 loop is CASSIGGTTGELFF. The CDR3 coding sequence is TGCGCCAGCAGCATAGGAGGGACCACCGGGGAGCTGTTTTTT.

The chain joins TRBV29-1 to TRBJ1-1, with 7 bases matching TRBD1. V lost 0 bases and J lost 5; bases outside the gene matches: 9. The CDR3 consists of 15 residues. Germline-derived CDR1 and CDR2 are SQVTM and ANQGSEA. CDR3 sequence (DNA): TGCAGCGTTGAAGAAGGGGGCGTTAGTAGAACTGAAGCTTTCTTT. Its protein product is CSVEEGGVSRTEAFF.

This clone has just a few counts. The chain couples TRBV7-9 to TRBJ1-1; 7 bases line up with TRBD1. The germline V gene encodes CDR1 SEHNR and CDR2 FQNEAQ (reference sequence). V shed 1 base and J 7 bases; nucleotides not matched to a gene: 12. The CDR3 runs 16 residues. The CDR3 DNA reads TGTGCCAGCAGCTTAGGACTGGGGGACAGTAGTGGTGAAGCTTTCTTT. Amino acids: CASSLGLGDSSGEAFF.

The J gene is TRBJ1-1, the V gene TRBV29-1; perhaps TRBD1 as D (5 bases). The germline CDR1 and CDR2 sequences are SQVTM and ANQGSEA. V was cut by 6 bases and J by 0 bases, with 11 bases left in between. This CDR3 is 13 amino acids long. For the CDR3, the DNA is TGCAGCGTCGGCAGGGTCATGAACACTGAAGCTTTCTTT. Encoded protein: CSVGRVMNTEAFF.

The chain employs TRBV19 and TRBJ1-1; D is possibly TRBD1 (6 bases). The V end lost 6 bases, the J end lost 9 bases, and 14 bases lay between the germline ends. The CDR3 has 12 amino acids. Germline V CDR1 and CDR2: LNHDA, SQIVND (reference sequence). The chain's CDR3 is CASRMRQAKAFF. The CDR3 coding sequence is TGTGCCAGTAGGATGCGACAGGCCAAAGCTTTCTTT.

On this clone: The same CDR3 arises from other DNA sequences in this sample as well. The genes are TRBV29-1 and TRBJ2-2; 9 bases line up with TRBD1. After removal of 7 bases from V and 2 bases from J, the junction contained 2 bases not matched to a gene. Germline V gene lookup returns CDR1 SQVTM and CDR2 ANQGSEA. The CDR3 sequence is 13 residues long. DNA of the CDR3: TGCAGCGCGGACAGGGGAAACACCGGGGAGCTGTTTTTT. Amino acid sequence: CSADRGNTGELFF.

This chain connects TRBV18 to TRBJ2-5, with 8 bases that match TRBD2. Germline CDR1 is KGHSH and CDR2 is LQKENI. After removal of 0 bases from V and 2 bases from J, the junction contained 5 bases not matched to a gene. CDR3 size: 16 residues. The CDR3 sequence: CASSPPNGRGQETQYF. In DNA, the CDR3 is TGTGCCAGCTCACCACCGAACGGGAGGGGGCAAGAGACCCAGTACTTC.

J is TRBJ1-5 and V is TRBV2; D is ambiguous. This CDR3 has 18 amino acids. V gave up 0 bases and J gave up 6 bases, with 21 bases separating them. The germline CDR1 and CDR2 sequences are SNHLY and FYNNEI. The CDR3 nucleotides are TGTGCCAGCAGTGAAGCAGTTGGGGTACCACTACGGGGTCAGCCCCAGCATTTT. Translating gives CASSEAVGVPLRGQPQHF.

V is TRBV12-5 and J is TRBJ2-7, with unresolved D. V was pared by 5 bases and J by 7 bases, with 9 bases between. The CDR3 runs 11 residues. Germline values: CDR1 LGHNT, CDR2 FRNRAP. DNA for the CDR3: TGTGCTAGTGGTGAAGACCTAGAGCAGTACTTC. Its protein is CASGEDLEQYF.

CDR3 amino acids: CASSATYRGINEKLFF. The DNA of the CDR3 is TGTGCCAGTAGTGCAACCTACAGGGGCATCAATGAAAAACTGTTTTTT. The rearrangement links TRBV19 to TRBJ1-4, with 7 nucleotides matching TRBD1. With V trimmed by 5 bases and J by 5 bases, 11 bases remained unmatched. The CDR3 has 16 residues. Looked up from germline, CDR1 is LNHDA and CDR2 is SQIVND (reference sequence).

This clone is a singleton in its sample. This rearrangement joins TRBV21-1 to TRBJ1-6; whether TRBD1, the table's D call, matches the DNA was not checked. TRBV21-1 is designated a pseudogene. This CDR3 contains 20 residues. The CDR3 DNA reads TGTGCCAGCAGCAAAAGCCCTCCACGGACAGGCGACTCCTATAATTCACCCCTCCACTTT. It translates to CASSKSPPRTGDSYNSPLHF.

In nucleotides, the CDR3 is TGTGCCAGCACGTCCCCGGGCACAGATACGCAGTATTTT. It is translated as CASTSPGTDTQYF. The chain combines TRBV6-5 with TRBJ2-3; D is ambiguous. The CDR3 loop spans 13 amino acids. In germline, CDR1 is MNHEY, CDR2 SVGAGI. Deletions cut 7 bases from V and 1 base from J, with 9 bases between.